Sequencing of this T cell receptor (beta chain) was carried out in a study of identifying expanded T cells in peripheral blood. Study-wide points: Clone count variance between roughly 2-week samples rose with total template count.

Sequencing was performed with immunoSEQ multiplex PCR; in TCRdb, only in-frame clones are kept and a portion is missing. The data show tens of thousands of clones, less than 90% seen once. This CDR3 spans 19 amino acids. CDR1 and CDR2 (germline): SGHVS, FQNEAQ. V was pared by 4 bases and J by 6 bases, with 22 bases of the junction left unmatched. Healthy donors had no documented immune events, such as infections, while sampled. Comments on this clone: The antigen is not known.

The sequenced material came from blood. The chain couples TRBV7-8 to TRBJ2-7, with 9 bases lining up with TRBD2. The source is a person aged 18 to 70 in good health. The CDR3 DNA reads as TGTGCCAGCAGCTATCCCATCGGGCGGGAGGGCCTCCGTTCGGGCGAGCAGTACTTC. Its translation is CASSYPIGREGLRSGEQYF.